Presented here are 2 T cell receptor beta chains from one specimen sequenced in a study of CD8 T cells in Susac syndrome. Random-hexamer reverse transcription was applied to about 0.45 to 1 ug RNA. TCRdb ran MiXCR on the immunoSEQ multiplex PCR reads and lists one entry per CDR3 protein. The sample records roughly 200,000 distinct CDR3 sequences, approximately 94% being singletons. The sequencing sample was made of CD4+ T cells from PBMCs. The receptors were sampled from a human donor in good health.

This clonotype was recorded once. The chain recombines TRBV6-6 with TRBJ2-3, with 10 positions matching TRBD1. Trimming took 3 bases from V and 3 from J; bases not matched to a gene: 6. Germline CDR1 and CDR2: MNHNY and SVGAGI (reference sequence). The CDR3 is 16 residues long. The DNA of the CDR3 is TGTGCCAGCAGTTATGGGACAGGGGCAGTAACAGATACGCAGTATTTT. It translates to CASSYGTGAVTDTQYF.

V is TRBV7-2 and J is TRBJ1-5, with TRBD1 matching over 8 bases. Germline loops: CDR1 SGHTA, CDR2 FQGNSA. This CDR3 is 14 amino acids long. V shed 5 bases, J shed 6 bases, and the junction held 6 bases outside the gene matches. In nucleotides, the CDR3 is TGTGCCAGCAGCCCCGGACAGGGCACTCAGCCCCAGCATTTT. Its protein product is CASSPGQGTQPQHF.